The present T cell receptor (beta chain) was sequenced within a study of metastatic and nonmetastatic thyroid tumors. Using MiXCR, TCRdb re-called clones from the PCR reads. The sample has fewer than 9,000 clones, approximately 32% seen once. V dropped 3 bases and J dropped 1 base, with 14 bases sitting between them. The germline gives CDR1 SGHRS, CDR2 YFSETQ. This CDR3 has 16 amino acids. Every patient underwent thyroid surgery untreated. This TCR was recovered from a female donor with papillary thyroid cancer or a benign thyroid nodule (not recorded which). Some clones in this sample may be carry-over from other donors' samples. V and J are TRBV5-1 and TRBJ1-3, with D possibly TRBD1 on 6 matching bases. Sequenced input: tumor tissue. The CDR3 spells CASSSGFTGSGNTIYF. DNA of the CDR3: TGCGCCAGCAGCTCCGGTTTTACAGGGTCTGGAAACACCATATATTTT.